This T cell receptor (beta chain) was sequenced for a study of T cells in Graves' hyperthyroidism and ophthalmopathy. This clonotype was observed many times. The antigen is not known. On the basis of clinical symptoms, serum thyroxine and TRAb, thyroid ultrasound and orbital computed tomography, diagnoses were made. Amplification of TCR beta CDR3 regions used RNA as the template. Primed by the HTBI set, a first-round RT-PCR was run on the TCR CDR3. TCRdb used MiXCR to reprocess the multiplex PCR reads, holding one entry per CDR3 protein. Among hundreds of thousands of distinct CDR3 sequences, more than 15% were seen once, and the ten largest hold roughly 18%. General study findings and limits: Most thyroid clonotypes that were expanded above 0.001 also turned up in blood. In validation, the model predicted ophthalmopathy. These predictions came a median about 6.8 months before onset.

Germline lookup yields CDR1 MNHEY and CDR2 SMNVEV (reference sequence). V dropped 6 bases and J dropped 5; count of bases not matched to a gene: 8. The CDR3 runs 15 residues. Sequencing was performed on blood. The source of this sequence is a woman younger than 35 with Graves' ophthalmopathy. The chain uses TRBV27 and TRBJ2-1; TRBD2 aligns across 9 bases. The CDR3 spells CASRGRGLAHNEQFF. In nucleotides, the CDR3 is TGTGCCAGCAGGGGGAGGGGACTAGCTCACAATGAGCAGTTCTTC.